The clone carrying this T cell receptor (beta chain) showed up many times. Its antigen remains unidentified. With a J-beta primer mix and a sample-barcoded 5' primer, a second PCR ran 7 to 11 cycles. MiXCR, applied by TCRdb to the 5' RACE reads, yields one record per CDR3 protein. This sample has about a million distinct CDR3 sequences; under 40% occur once, and the top ten carry about 12%. Isolated per sample were at least 7 million PBMCs. These data originate in a study of blood T cells in healthy people across ages. CDR1 is SNHLY and CDR2 is FYNNEI in the germline V gene. This CDR3 region has 15 residues. Losses at the gene ends were 6 bases for V and 3 bases for J; bases not matched to a gene: 4. General study results and limits: Estimated diversity that came from one million T cells was considered an underestimate. In long-lived donors, naive CD4+ cell counts and diversity exceeded those of aged donors.

The receptor was derived from a man between 18 and 29 years old in good health. V and J are TRBV2 and TRBJ2-1, with 11 bases matching TRBD2. The sequencing input was blood. In DNA, the CDR3 is TGTGCCAGCAGCGTTACTAGCGGGGGCTACAATGAGCAGTTCTTC. Protein sequence: CASSVTSGGYNEQFF.